The 21 T cell receptor beta chains given below trace back to one sample, sequenced in a study of blood T cell repertoires in COVID-19. Assay: immunoSEQ multiplex PCR; the TCRdb copy retains only in-frame clones and omits some. Of approximately 130,000 clones detected, roughly 86% appear once; the ten largest clones hold 9.5% to 15%. The sequencing input was peripheral blood. Receptors originate from a human donor in a cohort sampled during active COVID-19.

The table lists this clone with a count of one. The CDR3 DNA is TGTGCCAGCAGCCACGTAGCGGGGGGGCCGTTTTATGAGCAGTTCTTC. It is translated as CASSHVAGGPFYEQFF. The chain joins TRBV4-2 to TRBJ2-1; 11 nucleotides align to TRBD2. After removal of 3 bases from V and 8 bases from J, the junction contained 9 bases not matched to a gene. The CDR3 has 16 amino acids. Looked up from germline, CDR1 is LGHNA and CDR2 is YNFKEQ.

The CDR3 DNA is TGTGCCAGCAGTGATCCGGGGCTAGCGGGGAGTGCCGAATTCAATGAGCAGTTCTTC. It yields the protein CASSDPGLAGSAEFNEQFF. This rearrangement joins TRBV2 to TRBJ2-1; 9 positions agree with TRBD2. CDR3 length: 19 amino acids. J lost 6 bases, V lost 3 bases, and 18 bases had no gene match. Per germline, CDR1 SNHLY and CDR2 FYNNEI.

The V call is TRBV19, the J call TRBJ2-7; 9 nucleotides agree with TRBD1. The J segment lost 5 bases and the V segment lost 7 bases, leaving 9 bases of the junction unmatched. This CDR3 spans 14 amino acids. Germline V gene sequence: CDR1 LNHDA, CDR2 SQIVND (reference sequence). The CDR3 sequence: CASKQDRGRNEQYF. The CDR3 nucleotides read TGTGCCAGTAAACAGGACAGGGGTCGCAACGAGCAGTACTTC.

In DNA form, the CDR3 reads TGTGCCAGTAGTATGGTTTCGGGACCAGGGGGGGAGCAGTACTTC. Translation gives CASSMVSGPGGEQYF. The chain has TRBV19 and TRBJ2-7; D perhaps matches TRBD1 (7 bases). The length of the CDR3 is 15 residues. Trimming cost V 3 bases and J 7 bases, with 19 bases left between them. The germline gives CDR1 LNHDA, CDR2 SQIVND (reference sequence).

This clone showed up just once. This sequence joins TRBV6-5 and TRBJ1-2, with 8 bases lining up with TRBD1. The V gene end was trimmed by 7 bases and the J gene end by 2 bases; junction bases not matched to a gene: 6. This CDR3 contains 14 residues. Germline V gene lookup returns CDR1 MNHEY and CDR2 SVGAGI. CDR3 sequence: CASTAGQGNYGYTF. The DNA for the CDR3 is TGTGCCAGCACGGCCGGACAGGGAAACTATGGCTACACCTTC.

The chain employs TRBV10-1 and TRBJ2-3, with 8 bases identical to TRBD1. The CDR3 is 15 residues long. Germline-derived CDR1 and CDR2 are WNHNN and SYGVQD (reference sequence). With 5 bases clipped from V and 4 bases from J, the junction kept 8 bases outside the gene matches. CDR3 in amino acids: CASSPTGAGPDTQYF. In DNA, the CDR3 is TGCGCCAGCAGTCCGACAGGGGCCGGGCCAGATACGCAGTATTTT.

This chain links TRBV13 with TRBJ2-7; 10 bases fit TRBD2. Germline V gene sequence: CDR1 PRHDT, CDR2 FYEKMQ (reference sequence). The CDR3 has 15 residues. Unmatched junction bases numbered 9, after V lost 6 bases and J lost 4 bases. The CDR3 loop reads CASSSTSGDPYEQYF. The CDR3 region has the DNA TGTGCCAGCAGTTCCACTAGCGGGGACCCTTACGAGCAGTACTTC. Looking up the rest from reference TRBV13 and TRBJ2-7 gives the full variable domain: AAGVIQSPRHLIKEKRETATLKCYPIPRHDTVYWYQQGPGQDPQFLISFYEKMQSDKGSIPDRFSAQQFSDYHSELNMSSLELGDSALYFCASSSTSGDPYEQYFGPGTRLTVT.

The chain has TRBV10-2 and TRBJ2-3; 7 nucleotides line up with TRBD2. Trimming cost V 7 bases and J 0 bases; bases outside gene matches: 7. The length of the CDR3 is 15 residues. Looked up from germline, CDR1 is WSHSY and CDR2 is SAAADI. CDR3 nucleotide sequence: TGCGCCAGCACTCTCTACGGGGGGAGCACAGATACGCAGTATTTT. Translated, it gives CASTLYGGSTDTQYF.

This clone has a single count. This chain joins TRBV3-1 (or the pseudogene TRBV3-2) and TRBJ1-5, with D tentatively TRBD1 (5 bases). The CDR3 consists of 13 residues. From germline, CDR1 is LGHDT and CDR2 YNNKEL (reference sequence). Trimming took 4 bases from V and 5 from J, leaving 9 bases between them. As DNA, the CDR3 is TGTGCCAGCAGCCGGGGCACCTATCAGCCCCAGCATTTT. It specifies CASSRGTYQPQHF.

The chain has TRBV6-6 and TRBJ1-2; 10 positions agree with TRBD1. CDR1 MNHNY and CDR2 SVGAGI come from the germline V gene (reference sequence). This CDR3 region has 12 residues. The trim removed 2 bases at V and 12 bases at J, leaving 3 bases unmatched. The CDR3 nucleotides are TGTGCCAGCAGTTACATCGACAGGGGGCACACCTTC. It encodes CASSYIDRGHTF.

The rearrangement joins TRBV19 to TRBJ1-1, with TRBD1 matching over 7 bases. V lost 3 bases, J lost 2 bases, and 9 bases stayed unmatched. The CDR3 is 16 amino acids. CDR1 LNHDA and CDR2 SQIVND come from the germline V gene (reference sequence). CDR3 region: CASSILGQANNTEAFF. Written as DNA, the CDR3 is TGTGCCAGTAGTATTCTAGGACAGGCGAACAACACTGAAGCTTTCTTT.

The chain employs TRBV20-1 and TRBJ2-3; the match to TRBD2 covers 8 bases. Per germline, CDR1 DFQATT and CDR2 SNEGSKA (reference sequence). V dropped 3 bases and J dropped 2; count of bases not matched to a gene: 13. The CDR3 length is 17 residues. CDR3 loop: CSASLAGGNPDTDTQYF. In DNA form, the CDR3 reads TGCAGTGCTAGTCTGGCGGGGGGCAACCCAGACACAGATACGCAGTATTTT.

The rearrangement uses TRBV3-1 (or the pseudogene TRBV3-2) and TRBJ1-5; 7 nucleotides line up with TRBD1. This CDR3 has 14 amino acids. Germline V CDR1 and CDR2: LGHDT, YNNKEL (reference sequence). The V segment lost 5 bases and the J segment 1 base; nucleotides outside the gene matches: 2. The CDR3 nucleotides are TGTGCCAGCAGCGACAGGGTGAGCAATCAGCCCCAGCATTTT. It translates to CASSDRVSNQPQHF.

This chain links TRBV18 with TRBJ2-3; tentatively, D is TRBD2 (6 bases). The germline CDR1 and CDR2 sequences are KGHSH and LQKENI. V lost 0 bases, J lost 2 bases, and 15 bases lay in between. The CDR3 is 17 amino acids. DNA of the CDR3: TGTGCCAGCTCACCACCCGTAGGGACTCACTACACAGATACGCAGTATTTT. Translated: CASSPPVGTHYTDTQYF.

This chain connects TRBV19 to TRBJ1-5; D is possibly TRBD1 (6 bases). Germline CDR1 LNHDA, CDR2 SQIVND (reference sequence). The CDR3 extends over 15 amino acids. The V end lost 7 bases, the J end lost 1 base, and 14 bases lay between the germline ends. CDR3 sequence: CASTNRDSSNQPQHF. The DNA of the CDR3 is TGTGCCAGTACCAACAGGGATTCGAGCAATCAGCCCCAGCATTTT.

The rearrangement links TRBV7-8 to TRBJ2-7, with 10 bases aligning to TRBD2. Germline-derived CDR1 and CDR2 are SGHVS and FQNEAQ. The CDR3 sequence is 15 residues long. The V and J ends lost 1 base and 2 bases, in that order; junction bases with no gene match: 2. As DNA, the CDR3 is TGTGCCAGCAGCTTAGGGCTAGCGGGGGCCTACGAGCAGTACTTC. Translation: CASSLGLAGAYEQYF.

This clone was counted between two and nine times. The chain joins TRBV7-2 to TRBJ2-7, with D possibly being TRBD2 (6 bases). This CDR3 is built from 14 residues. The germline gives CDR1 SGHTA, CDR2 FQGNSA. V lost 1 base, J lost 3 bases, and 10 bases lay in between. The CDR3 loop is CASSLDRGNYEQYF. In nucleotides, the CDR3 is TGTGCCAGCAGCTTAGACCGGGGGAACTACGAGCAGTACTTC.

V gene TRBV5-1 combines with J gene TRBJ2-1, with 7 bases matching TRBD1. Per germline, CDR1 SGHRS and CDR2 YFSETQ. CDR3 length: 14 residues. Germline trimming cut 4 bases from V and 4 bases from J; bases unmatched to any gene: 5. This CDR3 is CASSTGTEYNEQFF. CDR3 DNA sequence: TGCGCCAGCAGCACCGGGACAGAGTACAATGAGCAGTTCTTC.

V usage is TRBV18 and J usage is TRBJ2-7; tentative D call: TRBD2 (5 bases). CDR1 is KGHSH, CDR2 LQKENI, per germline. V lost 4 bases to trimming and J lost 5 bases, with 21 bases between them. The CDR3 loop spans 16 amino acids. CDR3: CASSREARLNGNEQYF. The CDR3 DNA reads as TGTGCCAGCTCACGCGAGGCTCGCTTGAACGGGAACGAGCAGTACTTC.

This clone was seen a single time. The chain combines TRBV7-8 with TRBJ2-3, with 10 bases that match TRBD1. With V trimmed by 6 bases and J by 3 bases, 6 bases remained unmatched. The CDR3 extends over 15 amino acids. CDR1 SGHVS and CDR2 FQNEAQ come from the germline V gene. CDR3 bases: TGTGCCAGCAGTTTGACAGGGGGCTTGACAGATACGCAGTATTTT. It codes for CASSLTGGLTDTQYF.

This rearrangement joins TRBV19 to TRBJ2-3; 9 bases match TRBD2. V shed 5 bases and J 5 bases; nucleotides not matched to a gene: 14. The germline gives CDR1 LNHDA, CDR2 SQIVND (reference sequence). The CDR3 is 17 amino acids. CDR3 bases: TGTGCCAGTAGTTTAGGGCGAAGCGGGGGGCTGGTAGATACGCAGTATTTT. Residues: CASSLGRSGGLVDTQYF.